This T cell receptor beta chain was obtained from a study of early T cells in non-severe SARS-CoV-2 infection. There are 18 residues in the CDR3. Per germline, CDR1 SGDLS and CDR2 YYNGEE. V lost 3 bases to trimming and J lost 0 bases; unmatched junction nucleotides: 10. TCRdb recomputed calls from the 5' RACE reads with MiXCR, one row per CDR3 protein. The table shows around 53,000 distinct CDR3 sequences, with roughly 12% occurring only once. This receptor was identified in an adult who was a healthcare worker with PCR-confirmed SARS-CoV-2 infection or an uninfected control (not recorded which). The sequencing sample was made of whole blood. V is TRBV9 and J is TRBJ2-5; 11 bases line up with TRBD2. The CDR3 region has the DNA TGTGCCAGCAGCGGACCGCAGACTAGCGGGGCTTACCAAGAGACCCAGTACTTC. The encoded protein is CASSGPQTSGAYQETQYF. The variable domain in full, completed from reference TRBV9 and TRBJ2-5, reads DSGVTQTPKHLITATGQRVTLRCSPRSGDLSVYWYQQSLDQGLQFLIQYYNGEERAKGNILERFSAQQFPDLHSELNLSSLELGDSALYFCASSGPQTSGAYQETQYFGPGTRLLVL.